This passage covers 31 T cell receptor beta chains from one sample sequenced in a study of cytomegalovirus exposure and HLA in healthy donors. TCRdb keeps only in-frame clones here, not all; method: immunoSEQ multiplex PCR. The table has about 330,000 clones, roughly 90% seen once. Sequencing input: PBMCs. The receptors shown here come from a woman aged 18-35 years in good health and CMV-seronegative.

The J gene is TRBJ2-1, the V gene TRBV7-3; maybe TRBD2 (6 bases). Trimming shortened V by 0 bases and J by 4 bases, and 19 bases separated the two germline ends. The CDR3 extends over 18 amino acids. Germline V CDR1 and CDR2: SGHTA, FQGTGA. CDR3 in amino acids: CASSLTGGAGWRYNEQFF. The CDR3 DNA sequence: TGTGCCAGCAGCTTAACTGGTGGTGCGGGATGGAGGTACAATGAGCAGTTCTTC.

The chain recombines TRBV7-9 with TRBJ1-1, with TRBD1 as a possible D gene (5 bases). The germline V and J ends were trimmed by 1 base and 4 bases, with 13 bases remaining between them. Germline values: CDR1 SEHNR, CDR2 FQNEAQ (reference sequence). The CDR3 consists of 15 residues. For the CDR3, the DNA is TGTGCCAGCAGCTTAGATCAGGGCCGAAGCACTGAAGCTTTCTTT. It is translated as CASSLDQGRSTEAFF. The variable domain in full, with the rest retrieved from reference TRBV7-9 and TRBJ1-1, is DTGVSQNPRHKITKRGQNVTFRCDPISEHNRLYWYRQTLGQGPEFLTYFQNEAQLEKSRLLSDRFSAERPKGSFSTLEIQRTEQGDSAMYLCASSLDQGRSTEAFFGQGTRLTVV.

The genes are TRBV28 and TRBJ2-2; 10 bases are a match to TRBD2. The CDR3 consists of 16 residues. V lost 2 bases and J lost 5; bases outside the gene matches: 5. Per the germline V gene, CDR1 is MDHEN and CDR2 is SYDVKM. The CDR3 DNA reads TGTGCCAGCAGTTTAATGTATAGCGGGAGGACCGGGGAGCTGTTTTTT. This gives the protein CASSLMYSGRTGELFF.

This clone has at least ten counts. The chain links TRBV9 to TRBJ1-2, with 7 bases identical to TRBD1. Germline trimming cut 6 bases from V and 4 bases from J; bases unmatched to any gene: 12. This CDR3 comprises 15 residues. Germline loops: CDR1 SGDLS, CDR2 YYNGEE. The CDR3: CASTLEAGGAYGYTF. DNA for the CDR3: TGTGCCAGCACCCTTGAGGCAGGGGGTGCCTATGGCTACACCTTC. The variable domain in full, completed from reference TRBV9 and TRBJ1-2, reads DSGVTQTPKHLITATGQRVTLRCSPRSGDLSVYWYQQSLDQGLQFLIQYYNGEERAKGNILERFSAQQFPDLHSELNLSSLELGDSALYFCASTLEAGGAYGYTFGSGTRLTVV.

The V call is TRBV9, the J call TRBJ2-5; TRBD1 matches 7 bases. Germline V gene sequence: CDR1 SGDLS, CDR2 YYNGEE. Trimming removed 3 bases from V and 3 bases from J; junction bases left unmatched: 2. CDR3 length: 13 residues. The DNA of the CDR3 is TGTGCCAGCAGCGCTGGGACAGAAGAGACCCAGTACTTC. This sequence encodes CASSAGTEETQYF.

This rearrangement joins TRBV5-1 to TRBJ2-5, with 7 nucleotides matching TRBD1. There are 14 residues in the CDR3. Trimming removed 4 bases from V and 2 bases from J; junction bases left unmatched: 5. The germline V gene encodes CDR1 SGHRS and CDR2 YFSETQ. The DNA for the CDR3 is TGCGCCAGCAGCCCGGACAGGTTACAAGAGACCCAGTACTTC. Translation gives CASSPDRLQETQYF.

The chain recombines TRBV11-3 with TRBJ2-7; 10 positions match TRBD2. Germline V gene lookup returns CDR1 SGHNT and CDR2 YENEEA. V lost 5 bases, J lost 5 bases, and 6 bases stayed unmatched. The length of the CDR3 is 14 residues. CDR3 protein: CASSNWTSGDEQYF. DNA of the CDR3: TGTGCCAGCAGCAACTGGACTAGCGGAGACGAGCAGTACTTC.

The table lists this clone with a few counts. This chain's CDR3 is CASSRYSAGEGTEAFF. CDR3 bases: TGTGCCAGCAGCCGGTATTCCGCAGGTGAAGGCACTGAAGCTTTCTTT. The J gene is TRBJ1-1, the V gene TRBV5-6; no clear D gene. The germline V gene has CDR1 SGHDT and CDR2 YYEEEE. Trimming removed 4 bases from V and 4 bases from J, with 20 bases in between. This CDR3 spans 16 amino acids.

The chain recombines TRBV5-6 with TRBJ2-2, with 11 bases lining up with TRBD1. The CDR3 loop spans 16 amino acids. CDR1 is SGHDT and CDR2 is YYEEEE in the germline V gene. The junction had 7 bases not matched to a gene; V was cut back by 2 bases and J by 7 bases. The CDR3 is CASSLEGQGASGELFF. As DNA, the CDR3 is TGTGCCAGCAGCTTAGAAGGACAGGGGGCGAGCGGGGAGCTGTTTTTT.

There are a few counts of this clone. This rearrangement joins TRBV27 to TRBJ1-5; no definite D call. The CDR3 has 13 amino acids. Trimming cost V 10 bases and J 6 bases, with 16 bases left between them. CDR1 MNHEY and CDR2 SMNVEV come from the germline V gene (reference sequence). The CDR3 region has the DNA TGTGCCACCCGCTCCCGATACGGTCAGCCCCAGCATTTT. This codes for CATRSRYGQPQHF.

The V call is TRBV7-2, the J call TRBJ1-2; D gene uncertain. V lost 4 bases and J lost 7, with 10 bases in between. The CDR3 spans 12 residues. Per the germline V gene, CDR1 is SGHTA and CDR2 is FQGNSA. CDR3: CASSSSPSGYTF. The CDR3 nucleotides are TGTGCCAGCAGCTCCTCCCCTAGTGGCTACACCTTC. Full variable domain (outside the CDR3, taken from reference TRBV7-2 and TRBJ1-2): GAGVSQSPSNKVTEKGKDVELRCDPISGHTALYWYRQSLGQGLEFLIYFQGNSAPDKSGLPSDRFSAERTGGSVSTLTIQRTQQEDSAVYLCASSSSPSGYTFGSGTRLTVV.

The V gene is TRBV5-4, the J gene TRBJ2-2; D gene unclear. V lost 4 bases and J 3 bases, leaving 7 bases between the germline ends. The CDR3 covers 13 residues. Germline values: CDR1 SGHNT, CDR2 YYREEE (reference sequence). The CDR3, as DNA: TGTGCCAGCAGCCCTCAGGACACCGGGGAGCTGTTTTTT. It translates to CASSPQDTGELFF.

The rearrangement joins TRBV5-1 to TRBJ1-1; 9 bases align to TRBD1. The CDR3 runs to 16 residues. Germline V gene lookup returns CDR1 SGHRS and CDR2 YFSETQ. The trim removed 4 bases at V and 3 bases at J, leaving 10 bases unmatched. CDR3 bases: TGCGCCAGCAGCCTAGGGACAGGGTATGTTGACACTGAAGCTTTCTTT. It yields the protein CASSLGTGYVDTEAFF.

The rearrangement uses TRBV5-4 and TRBJ2-3; 7 bases agree with TRBD1. J gave up 4 bases and V 3 bases, and 5 bases lay outside the gene matches. Germline V gives CDR1 SGHNT, CDR2 YYREEE (reference sequence). This CDR3 region has 14 residues. CDR3 in DNA: TGTGCCAGCAGCTCGGACAGGATCCCAGATACGCAGTATTTT. It translates to CASSSDRIPDTQYF.

The CDR3 nucleotides read TGTGCCAGTAGGAATGCCTACTACAATGAGCAGTTCTTC. The encoded protein is CASRNAYYNEQFF. This sequence joins TRBV19 and TRBJ2-1; D remains unclear. Deletions cut 6 bases from V and 3 bases from J, with 9 bases between. In germline, CDR1 is LNHDA, CDR2 SQIVND (reference sequence). The CDR3 extends over 13 amino acids.

The chain's CDR3 is CASTPDGVTGELFF. In DNA form, the CDR3 reads TGTGCCAGCACCCCCGACGGAGTCACCGGGGAGCTGTTTTTT. V and J are TRBV9 and TRBJ2-2, with D unresolved. CDR1 is SGDLS, CDR2 YYNGEE, per germline. V lost 6 bases to trimming and J lost 4 bases, with 13 bases between them. The CDR3 is 14 residues long.

The rearrangement joins TRBV27 to TRBJ2-7; 12 nucleotides line up with TRBD2. CDR1 is MNHEY and CDR2 is SMNVEV in the germline V gene (reference sequence). The CDR3 has 14 residues. The junction had 7 bases not matched to a gene; V was cut back by 10 bases and J by 3 bases. DNA for the CDR3: TGTGCCACCCAAAGGACTAGCGGGATCTACGAGCAGTACTTC. Protein product: CATQRTSGIYEQYF.

The gene calls are TRBV27 and TRBJ2-7; TRBD1 aligns across 7 bases. Germline-derived CDR1 and CDR2 are MNHEY and SMNVEV (reference sequence). Germline trimming cut 7 bases from V and 3 bases from J; bases unmatched to any gene: 15. This CDR3 has 16 amino acids. The DNA for the CDR3 is TGTGCCAGCACCTCGGAGACGAGGGGACAGCACTACGAGCAGTACTTC. Protein: CASTSETRGQHYEQYF.

The chain has TRBV7-2 and TRBJ2-3; D not resolved. V lost 1 base to trimming and J lost 2 bases, with 7 bases between them. Germline V lookup: CDR1 SGHTA, CDR2 FQGNSA. This CDR3 is 14 amino acids long. CDR3: CASSLVQITDTQYF. CDR3 coding DNA: TGTGCCAGCAGCTTAGTTCAGATCACAGATACGCAGTATTTT.

CDR3 in DNA: TGTGCCAGCAGCTTGGATTGGGGCCAGCCGTACTCCTACGAGCAGTACTTC. Translated: CASSLDWGQPYSYEQYF. V is TRBV5-6 and J is TRBJ2-7; TRBD1 is a possible D gene (5 bases). This CDR3 region has 17 residues. Germline CDR1 SGHDT, CDR2 YYEEEE. Trimming cost V 0 bases and J 0 bases, with 16 bases left between them.

This chain connects TRBV11-3 to TRBJ2-2; D is uncertain. V gave up 5 bases and J gave up 0 bases, with 10 bases separating them. Germline V gives CDR1 SGHNT, CDR2 YENEEA. CDR3 size: 15 residues. CDR3 bases: TGTGCCAGCAGCACCGGTATGTCGAACACCGGGGAGCTGTTTTTT. Translation gives CASSTGMSNTGELFF.

This clone was seen a few times. The junction departs from germline at one end; a sequencing error may be responsible. This chain connects TRBV2 to TRBJ1-4, with D unclear. The germline V gene has CDR1 SNHLY and CDR2 FYNNEI. The CDR3 has 11 residues. The DNA of the CDR3 is TGTGCCAGCAGTGTTACCATGACCCGGGTCTTT. Translated, it gives CASSVTMTRVF.

The chain links TRBV30 to TRBJ2-5, with 7 bases fitting TRBD1. J lost 5 bases, V lost 1 base, and 4 bases had no gene match. The CDR3 sequence is 13 residues long. Germline V gives CDR1 GTSNPN, CDR2 SVGIG (reference sequence). CDR3 region: CAWSGTGVETQYF. The CDR3 nucleotides are TGTGCCTGGAGTGGAACAGGGGTGGAGACCCAGTACTTC. Full variable domain (rest looked up from reference TRBV30 and TRBJ2-5): SQTIHQWPATLVQPVGSPLSLECTVEGTSNPNLYWYRQAAGRGLQLLFYSVGIGQISSEVPQNLSASRPQDRQFILSSKKLLLSDSGFYLCAWSGTGVETQYFGPGTRLLVL.

The chain is built from TRBV9 and TRBJ2-1; 8 nucleotides line up with TRBD2. Trimming cost V 4 bases and J 7 bases; bases outside gene matches: 10. CDR3 length equals 15 residues. CDR1 SGDLS and CDR2 YYNGEE come from the germline V gene. CDR3 in amino acids: CASSNLFSGANEQFF. DNA of the CDR3: TGTGCCAGCAGCAACTTGTTTAGCGGGGCTAATGAGCAGTTCTTC.

The chain uses TRBV28 and TRBJ2-5, with TRBD2 identical over 11 bases. The CDR3 has 18 amino acids. Unmatched junction bases numbered 13, after V lost 4 bases and J lost 3 bases. Germline V gene sequence: CDR1 MDHEN, CDR2 SYDVKM. CDR3 sequence (DNA): TGTGCCAGCAGTTCAGCGACTAGCGGGATCTCGAAGGAAGAGACCCAGTACTTC. It codes for CASSSATSGISKEETQYF.

This clone was picked up a small number of times. This chain connects TRBV2 to TRBJ2-7; TRBD1 aligns across 8 bases. Looked up from germline, CDR1 is SNHLY and CDR2 is FYNNEI. The J segment lost 6 bases and the V segment lost 8 bases, leaving 12 bases of the junction unmatched. The CDR3 is 14 amino acids. The CDR3 DNA follows: TGTGCCAGCTCGAGGGACTGGACAGGGCGCGAGCAGTACTTC. The encoded protein is CASSRDWTGREQYF. Together with reference TRBV2 and TRBJ2-7, the CDR3 gives the full variable domain: EPEVTQTPSHQVTQMGQEVILRCVPISNHLYFYWYRQILGQKVEFLVSFYNNEISEKSEIFDDQFSVERPDGSNFTLKIRSTKLEDSAMYFCASSRDWTGREQYFGPGTRLTVT.

This clone was recorded only once. The junction departs from the called germline gene at one end, perhaps through a read error. The chain couples TRBV20-1 to TRBJ2-7; 14 bases agree with TRBD2. The CDR3 loop spans 11 amino acids. Looked up from germline, CDR1 is DFQATT and CDR2 is SNEGSKA (reference sequence). CDR3 bases: TGCAGTGCTCGGGGACTAGCGGGGGCCATCTTC. This gives the protein CSARGLAGAIF.

The V call is TRBV19, the J call TRBJ2-5; D is unclear. Germline V gene data show CDR1 as LNHDA and CDR2 as SQIVND (reference sequence). Trimming took off 10 bases at V and 5 bases at J, with 17 bases between the two ends. This CDR3 contains 13 residues. In nucleotides, the CDR3 is TGTGCCACCCGCCCCAGATCCGGGGAGACCCAGTACTTC. This encodes CATRPRSGETQYF.

This clone showed up just once. Its ends do not fully match the called genes, so a read error is possible. V usage is TRBV2 and J usage is TRBJ1-4; TRBD1 is a possible D gene (6 bases). In germline, CDR1 is SNHLY, CDR2 FYNNEI. This CDR3 has 11 amino acids. The CDR3 sequence is CAGRGTGKLFF. CDR3 DNA: TGTGCCGGCAGGGGAACAGGAAAACTGTTTTTT.

The chain carries TRBV6-1 and TRBJ2-3; D might be TRBD2 (6 bases). CDR1 and CDR2 from the germline V gene are MNHNS and SASEGT. The V end was cut by 0 bases, the J end by 6 bases, with 16 bases between. This CDR3 spans 16 amino acids. The CDR3 DNA reads as TGTGCCAGCAGTGAAGCCTTTGCGGGACCCAAGGATACGCAGTATTTT. As protein: CASSEAFAGPKDTQYF.

The V call is TRBV5-1, the J call TRBJ2-7, with D possibly TRBD2 on 6 matching bases. CDR3 length equals 14 residues. The V end lost 4 bases, the J end lost 5 bases, and 16 bases lay between the germline ends. Per germline, CDR1 SGHRS and CDR2 YFSETQ. The DNA for the CDR3 is TGCGCCAGCAGCACGGAGGGGTTGTGGGACGAGCAGTACTTC. Its translation: CASSTEGLWDEQYF.